Listed here are 4 T cell receptor beta chains from one sample, sequenced in a study of blood T cells in healthy people across ages. The authors ran a second PCR of about 7 to 11 cycles using a sample-barcoded 5' primer and a J-beta primer mix. TCRdb re-analysed the 5' RACE reads in MiXCR, keeping a single row per CDR3 protein. The sample contains 650,000 to 1,000,000 distinct CDR3 sequences, around 36% of which appear only once. Material: blood. These receptors all stem from a man aged 18 to 35 in good health.

This clonotype was found a few times. The chain couples TRBV14 to TRBJ1-2; D unclear. The ends were cut back, 4 bases at V and 2 bases at J, with 5 bases in the middle. Germline CDR1 SGHDN, CDR2 FVKESK. The CDR3 runs to 12 residues. CDR3 bases: TGTGCCAGCAGCCCACAGAACTATGGCTACACCTTC. It is translated as CASSPQNYGYTF.

This clonotype was counted between two and nine times. DNA of the CDR3: TGTGCCAGCAGTTTGGGTTCTCAGCGAGATACGCAGTATTTT. It translates to CASSLGSQRDTQYF. The rearrangement uses TRBV6-6 and TRBJ2-3; D gene uncertain. The V end was cut by 4 bases, the J end by 5 bases, with 13 bases between. The CDR3 spans 14 residues. CDR1 is MNHNY and CDR2 is SVGAGI in the germline V gene (reference sequence).

This clonotype came up many times. V and J are TRBV27 and TRBJ2-3; 8 bases fit TRBD1. The germline V gene has CDR1 MNHEY and CDR2 SMNVEV (reference sequence). V was pared by 2 bases and J by 5 bases, with 6 bases of the junction left unmatched. The CDR3 loop spans 15 amino acids. The CDR3 loop is CASSLPPGGLDTQYF. Here the CDR3 DNA reads TGTGCCAGCAGTTTACCCCCAGGGGGCTTAGATACGCAGTATTTT.

V is TRBV11-2 and J is TRBJ2-3, with TRBD1 identical over 7 bases. The CDR3 is 17 amino acids. V shed 1 base and J 8 bases; nucleotides not matched to a gene: 15. Looked up from germline, CDR1 is SGHAT and CDR2 is FQNNGV. CDR3 loop: CASSLVRGQRPKGTQYF. The CDR3 nucleotides read TGTGCCAGCAGCTTAGTTCGGGGACAGCGGCCAAAGGGTACGCAGTATTTT.